This T cell receptor (beta chain) was identified during a study of OX40 agonist ivuxolimab in advanced cancers. The CDR3 consists of 14 residues. Looked up from germline, CDR1 is LNHDA and CDR2 is SQIVND (reference sequence). Between the trimmed V and J ends, which lost 1 base and 0 bases, there was a span of 6 bases. Some clones are missing from TCRdb's copy, which holds only in-frame ones; the method was immunoSEQ multiplex PCR. The sample carries 78,000 or so clones, more than 85% recorded once. The chain couples TRBV19 to TRBJ1-1, with D possibly being TRBD1 (5 bases). Source: CD4+ or CD8+ T cells sorted from blood, taken in a trial of the OX40 agonist ivuxolimab. The source is an adult with an advanced solid tumor such as melanoma, head and neck, liver or kidney cancer. CDR3 loop: CASSIGGVNTEAFF. CDR3 DNA sequence: TGTGCCAGTAGTATAGGAGGGGTGAACACTGAAGCTTTCTTT.